The 19 T cell receptor beta chains listed next were all sequenced from one sample in a study of beta chain features in type 1 diabetes. Of the isolated RNA, all was reverse transcribed, and so the sequenced material was expressed TCRB transcripts. Sequencing used immunoSEQ multiplex PCR; TCRdb keeps in-frame clones, though not all of them. This sample has 810,000 or so clones, with roughly 16% found just once. The sequencing input was naive CD4+ T cells from blood. The source of these receptors is a woman aged 18-29 years in good health.

This clone occurred a few times. The chain uses TRBV28 and TRBJ2-1; 11 nucleotides line up with TRBD2. CDR3 size: 18 residues. With 4 bases clipped from V and 0 bases from J, the junction kept 8 bases outside the gene matches. The germline CDR1 and CDR2 sequences are MDHEN and SYDVKM. DNA for the CDR3: TGTGCCAGCAGTTCACTAGCGGGAGCGAAAAACTCCTACAATGAGCAGTTCTTC. Its translation is CASSSLAGAKNSYNEQFF. The full variable domain, its missing parts supplied by reference TRBV28 and TRBJ2-1, is DVKVTQSSRYLVKRTGEKVFLECVQDMDHENMFWYRQDPGLGLRLIYFSYDVKMKEKGDIPEGYSVSREKKERFSLILESASTNQTSMYLCASSSLAGAKNSYNEQFFGPGTRLTVL.

This clone was found a few times. The chain employs TRBV5-4 and TRBJ2-2; D not certain. This CDR3 comprises 12 residues. Germline V gene lookup returns CDR1 SGHNT and CDR2 YYREEE (reference sequence). The CDR3 region is CALGIHTGELFF. CDR3 coding DNA: TGTGCGTTGGGGATCCACACCGGGGAGCTGTTTTTT.

The CDR3 spells CASSSWEEQFF. CDR3 nucleotide sequence: TGTGCCAGCAGTTCTTGGGAAGAGCAGTTCTTC. The chain recombines TRBV28 with TRBJ2-1, with D hard to call. The ends were cut back, 4 bases at V and 10 bases at J, with 8 bases in the middle. Germline V gene lookup returns CDR1 MDHEN and CDR2 SYDVKM. The CDR3 is made up of 11 amino acids.

There are a few counts of this clone. The chain recombines TRBV6-5 with TRBJ2-7; TRBD1 matches at 9 bases. CDR3 length equals 15 residues. The junction had 9 bases not matched to a gene; V was cut back by 7 bases and J by 2 bases. Germline CDR1 and CDR2: MNHEY and SVGAGI. The CDR3 bases are TGTGCCAGCAACCCCCGTAGGACAGGGGCCTACGAGCAGTACTTC. The encoded protein is CASNPRRTGAYEQYF.

This clone has more than one count but fewer than ten. This chain uses TRBV4-2 with TRBJ2-7, with D possibly matching TRBD2 (5 bases). CDR3 length: 18 residues. Germline lookup yields CDR1 LGHNA and CDR2 YNFKEQ. The V and J ends lost 0 bases and 2 bases respectively, with 20 bases between them. The CDR3 sequence: CASSQDLRRWELTYEQYF. DNA for the CDR3: TGTGCCAGCAGCCAAGATCTGAGGAGGTGGGAGCTTACCTACGAGCAGTACTTC.

This clone has just a few counts. Here the CDR3 DNA reads TGTGCCAGCCTGGGTTGGGGTAGCCATGAGCAGTTCTTC. Amino acid sequence: CASLGWGSHEQFF. The chain uses TRBV7-6 and TRBJ2-1; D remains ambiguous. From germline, CDR1 is SGHVS and CDR2 FNYEAQ. V lost 8 bases to trimming and J lost 8 bases, with 16 bases between them. The CDR3 is made up of 13 amino acids.

The chain recombines TRBV5-1 with TRBJ2-3; TRBD2 matches at 8 bases. Germline trimming cut 0 bases from V and 2 bases from J; bases unmatched to any gene: 8. This CDR3 comprises 17 residues. Per germline, CDR1 SGHRS and CDR2 YFSETQ. CDR3 DNA: TGCGCCAGCAGCTTGGCTTCCGCGGGAGGTAACACAGATACGCAGTATTTT. This gives the protein CASSLASAGGNTDTQYF.

The chain uses TRBV28 and TRBJ2-1; the D gene is possibly TRBD2 (5 bases). Looked up from germline, CDR1 is MDHEN and CDR2 is SYDVKM. The CDR3 runs 13 residues. Trimming removed 2 bases from V and 10 bases from J, with 12 bases in between. DNA of the CDR3: TGTGCCAGCAGTTTAGGTGGGAGAGGAGAGCAGTTCTTC. It translates to CASSLGGRGEQFF.

Concerning this clone itself: The same CDR3 can be traced to other DNA sequences in this sample. The gene calls are TRBV29-1 and TRBJ2-1; 13 nucleotides match TRBD2. After removal of 5 bases from V and 5 bases from J, the junction contained 24 bases not matched to a gene. The CDR3 length is 21 residues. Germline lookup yields CDR1 SQVTM and CDR2 ANQGSEA. The chain's CDR3 is CSVRSALAGGPNVRANNEQFF. Written as DNA, the CDR3 is TGCAGCGTTCGTTCGGCACTAGCGGGAGGGCCGAATGTCAGGGCTAACAATGAGCAGTTCTTC.

This chain connects TRBV7-9 to TRBJ2-2; tentatively, D is TRBD1 or TRBD2 (5 bases each). The CDR3 is 14 amino acids. V dropped 1 base and J dropped 4 bases, with 7 bases sitting between them. Germline loops: CDR1 SEHNR, CDR2 FQNEAQ (reference sequence). This CDR3 is CASSLGGTTGELFF. The CDR3 region has the DNA TGTGCCAGCAGCTTAGGGGGGACCACCGGGGAGCTGTTTTTT.

V gene TRBV28 combines with J gene TRBJ2-7, with D unclear. This CDR3 spans 12 amino acids. The V gene lost 5 bases and the J gene lost 0 bases, with 5 bases spanning the gap. The germline V gene encodes CDR1 MDHEN and CDR2 SYDVKM. The CDR3 sequence: CASSIVSYEQYF. The CDR3 DNA reads as TGTGCCAGCAGTATCGTCTCCTACGAGCAGTACTTC.

This chain connects TRBV6-5 to TRBJ2-7; tentatively, D is TRBD1 (6 bases). This CDR3 spans 15 amino acids. Germline V gene sequence: CDR1 MNHEY, CDR2 SVGAGI. V was clipped by 6 bases and J by 2 bases, with 17 bases between them. CDR3 in amino acids: CASSKTGRRTYEQYF. The CDR3 bases are TGTGCCAGCAGCAAAACAGGGAGAAGGACCTACGAGCAGTACTTC.

V gene TRBV6-6 combines with J gene TRBJ2-3; 7 positions match TRBD1. The junction had 9 bases not matched to a gene; V was cut back by 7 bases and J by 2 bases. The CDR3 totals 15 residues. CDR1 and CDR2 (germline): MNHNY, SVGAGI (reference sequence). The CDR3 protein is CASIKAQGNTDTQYF. The DNA for the CDR3 is TGTGCCAGCATCAAAGCACAGGGGAACACAGATACGCAGTATTTT.

The chain joins TRBV14 to TRBJ2-3; no clear D. The length of the CDR3 is 13 residues. Looked up from germline, CDR1 is SGHDN and CDR2 is FVKESK. Trimming stripped 6 bases from V and 2 bases from J, with 9 bases between. The CDR3 loop is CASRVGNTDTQYF. The CDR3 region has the DNA TGTGCCAGCAGGGTCGGAAACACAGATACGCAGTATTTT.

Only a few counts were recorded for this clone. The J gene is TRBJ2-7, the V gene TRBV18, with 7 bases lining up with TRBD1. The length of the CDR3 is 14 residues. Looked up from germline, CDR1 is KGHSH and CDR2 is LQKENI. J gave up 2 bases and V 4 bases, and 5 bases lay outside the gene matches. CDR3 sequence (DNA): TGTGCCAGCTCACGCCGAGGGACAGCCTACGAGCAGTACTTC. This gives the protein CASSRRGTAYEQYF.

The rearrangement joins TRBV7-2 to TRBJ2-5; TRBD2 aligns across 14 bases. Trimming took 3 bases from V and 1 from J; bases not matched to a gene: 7. CDR1 is SGHTA and CDR2 is FQGNSA in the germline V gene. The CDR3 length is 18 residues. In DNA form, the CDR3 reads TGTGCCAGCAGCTTTGGGGGACTAGCGGGAGCAGGCCAAGAGACCCAGTACTTC. It is translated as CASSFGGLAGAGQETQYF.

This chain connects TRBV28 to TRBJ2-6; 8 positions match TRBD1. This CDR3 has 15 residues. Germline loops: CDR1 MDHEN, CDR2 SYDVKM. V shed 3 bases and J 9 bases; nucleotides not matched to a gene: 7. The DNA of the CDR3 is TGTGCCAGCAGTTTTGTAGGACAGGGTGGCAACGTCCTGACTTTC. It is translated as CASSFVGQGGNVLTF.

This clone was found a few times. The genes are TRBV6-5 and TRBJ2-1; D is undetermined. The germline gives CDR1 MNHEY, CDR2 SVGAGI. The V end lost 6 bases, the J end lost 8 bases, and 5 bases lay between the germline ends. This CDR3 spans 10 amino acids. Written as DNA, the CDR3 is TGTGCCAGCAGCGATGATGAGCAGTTCTTC. Translating gives CASSDDEQFF.

This clone turned up a few times. V is TRBV7-9 and J is TRBJ2-5; D possibly corresponds to TRBD1 (6 bases). Germline-derived CDR1 and CDR2 are SEHNR and FQNEAQ (reference sequence). This CDR3 is built from 16 residues. V lost 2 bases, J lost 1 base, and 14 bases lay in between. The CDR3 nucleotides are TGTGCCAGCAGCTTAACTCATACAGGGACCCAAGAGACCCAGTACTTC. Translation: CASSLTHTGTQETQYF. Complete variable domain (other parts from reference TRBV7-9 and TRBJ2-5): DTGVSQNPRHKITKRGQNVTFRCDPISEHNRLYWYRQTLGQGPEFLTYFQNEAQLEKSRLLSDRFSAERPKGSFSTLEIQRTEQGDSAMYLCASSLTHTGTQETQYFGPGTRLLVL.